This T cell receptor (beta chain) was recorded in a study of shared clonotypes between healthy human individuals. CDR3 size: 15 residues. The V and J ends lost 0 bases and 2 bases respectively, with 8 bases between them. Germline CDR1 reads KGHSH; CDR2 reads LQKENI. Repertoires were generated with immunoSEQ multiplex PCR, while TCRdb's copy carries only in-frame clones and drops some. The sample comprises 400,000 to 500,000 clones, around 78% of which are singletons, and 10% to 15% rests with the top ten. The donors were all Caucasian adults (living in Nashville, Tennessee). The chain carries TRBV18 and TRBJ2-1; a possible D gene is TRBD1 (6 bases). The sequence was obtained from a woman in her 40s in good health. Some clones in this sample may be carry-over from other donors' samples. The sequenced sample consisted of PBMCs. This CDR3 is CASSPPQGTYNEQFF. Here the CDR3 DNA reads TGTGCCAGCTCACCACCACAGGGAACCTACAATGAGCAGTTCTTC.